The rows below give T cell receptor beta chains drawn from one sample of a study of blood T cell repertoires in COVID-19. The table came from immunoSEQ multiplex PCR; TCRdb's copy has only in-frame clones and leaves some out. The repertoire holds some 66,000 clones, with approximately 90% as singletons. The sequenced sample consisted of peripheral blood. Every receptor here comes from a human donor in a cohort sampled during active COVID-19. Each CDR3 is given with its conserved first and last residue. Each record gives: D gene, CDR3 length, clone size, J gene, V gene, CDR3 DNA, CDR3 protein. D genes are given only for firm matches. For some rows the clone size is stated as once, few or many, or as a class when expanded; others skip it.

-	13	-	TRBJ1-3	TRBV2	TGTGCCAGCAGCCTGGATCACGGGAACACCATATATTTT	CASSLDHGNTIYF
-	14	-	TRBJ1-1	TRBV5-1	TGCGCCAGCAGCACCGGACAGCTGGGGACTGAAGCTTTCTTT	CASSTGQLGTEAFF
-	10	-	TRBJ2-5	TRBV20-1	TGCAGTGCTCTAAGCCGGACCCAGTACTTC	CSALSRTQYF
-	16	-	TRBJ1-1	TRBV6-6	TGTGCCAGCAGTACGCCCCGGGGGGGGGCGCCAACTGAAGCTTTCTTT	CASSTPRGGAPTEAFF
-	14	-	TRBJ2-5	TRBV5-1	TGCGCCAGCAGCTTAAGTGGGGCAGGAGAGACCCAGTACTTC	CASSLSGAGETQYF
-	13	once	TRBJ1-1	TRBV7-2	TGTGCCAGCCTCGGACAGTGGAACACTGAAGCTTTCTTT	CASLGQWNTEAFF
-	15	-	TRBJ1-2	TRBV7-2	TGTGCCAGCAGCTTATGGGGACACACTAACTATGGCTACACCTTC	CASSLWGHTNYGYTF
TRBD2	15	-	TRBJ2-3	TRBV11-1	TGTGCCAGCAGCCCCAGCGGGAGGGCCGGAGATACGCAGTATTTT	CASSPSGRAGDTQYF
-	13	-	TRBJ2-1	TRBV24-1	TGTGCCACCAGTGACAGGAACCACGAGGAGCAGTTCTTC	CATSDRNHEEQFF
TRBD2	16	-	TRBJ2-1	TRBV7-2	TGTGCCAGCAGCTTGGGCGGCGGGGGTCTCTACAATGAGCAGTTCTTC	CASSLGGGGLYNEQFF
TRBD1	13	-	TRBJ1-2	TRBV19	TGTGCCAGTAGACAGGACAGGGGTGCTGGCTACACCTTC	CASRQDRGAGYTF
TRBD1	15	once	TRBJ2-2	TRBV5-8	TGTGCCAGCAGCTTGTTTCCAGGGGGCACCGGGGAGCTGTTTTTT	CASSLFPGGTGELFF
-	14	-	TRBJ1-4	TRBV6-6	TGTGCCAGCAGACTCCCAGGGGAGGGGGAAAAACTGTTTTTT	CASRLPGEGEKLFF
TRBD1	14	-	TRBJ2-7	TRBV24-1	TGTGCCACCAGCTCGGGACAGGGTGCCTACGAGCAGTACTTC	CATSSGQGAYEQYF
TRBD2	17	-	TRBJ2-2	TRBV7-3	TGTGCCAGCAGTGTGGCGGGACTAGCGGTCAACACCGGGGAGCTGTTTTTT	CASSVAGLAVNTGELFF
TRBD1	15	-	TRBJ2-1	TRBV11-3	TGTGCCAGCAGCCTATCCGGGACAGGGGGGAATGAGCAGTTCTTC	CASSLSGTGGNEQFF
TRBD2	15	-	TRBJ2-1	TRBV7-3	TGTGCCAGCAGCTTAAATGCGGGAGTCTTAGGTGAGCAGTTCTTC	CASSLNAGVLGEQFF
TRBD2	12	once	TRBJ2-7	TRBV30	TGTGCCTGGAGTCTCGCGGGAGATGAGCAGTACTTC	CAWSLAGDEQYF
TRBD1	16	-	TRBJ1-2	TRBV7-2	TGTGCCAGCAGCCCATTAATCGGGACAGGGATGTATGGCTACACCTTC	CASSPLIGTGMYGYTF
-	17	-	TRBJ1-4	TRBV30	TGTGCCTGGACCCCTTTTGGTGACTCCCTCGGCCGCGGAAAACTGTTTTTT	CAWTPFGDSLGRGKLFF
TRBD1	16	-	TRBJ1-2	TRBV25-1	TGTGCCAGCAGTGGAGGGACAGACCGCACTAACTATGGCTACACCTTC	CASSGGTDRTNYGYTF
-	12	-	TRBJ2-2	TRBV12-3/TRBV12-4	TGTGCCAGCAGTTTACTAGCCGGGGAGCTGTTTTTT	CASSLLAGELFF
TRBD2	16	-	TRBJ2-3	TRBV10-3	TGTGCCATCAGACGCGGACTAGCGGGCGTAACAGATACGCAGTATTTT	CAIRRGLAGVTDTQYF
TRBD1	12	-	TRBJ1-2	TRBV29-1	TGCAGCGCCCCGGGACAGGGGGTTCTCCGCACCTTC	CSAPGQGVLRTF
-	16	once	TRBJ1-1	TRBV11-2	TGTGCCAGCAGCTTAGTCGGGAACACGAGGAACACTGAAGCTTTCTTT	CASSLVGNTRNTEAFF
-	13	-	TRBJ1-1	TRBV5-1	TGCGCCAGCAGCTTCGGGGTGGAGGCTGAAGCTTTCTTT	CASSFGVEAEAFF
-	16	-	TRBJ1-3	TRBV4-3	TGCGCCAGCAGCCAAGCCCCCGGGGGCTCTGGAAACACCATATATTTT	CASSQAPGGSGNTIYF
-	13	-	TRBJ1-5	TRBV5-5	TGTGCCAGCAGCGGTGGGGGGGCTGAGCCCCAGCATTTT	CASSGGGAEPQHF
TRBD2	14	-	TRBJ2-5	TRBV5-1	TGCGCCAGCAGCGGAGGGACTAGCGAATGGACCCAGTACTTC	CASSGGTSEWTQYF
-	15	-	TRBJ2-2	TRBV28	TGTGCCAGCAGCCTCCTGGGAGGTACCGCCGGGGAGCTGTTTTTT	CASSLLGGTAGELFF
-	13	-	TRBJ1-1	TRBV30	TGTGCCTGGAGTTACAGGGTGGACACTGAAGCTTTCTTT	CAWSYRVDTEAFF
-	14	once	TRBJ1-6	TRBV7-3	TGTGCCAGCAGCCTAGGGGGGGAGAATTCACCCCTCCACTTT	CASSLGGENSPLHF
TRBD2	18	-	TRBJ2-3	TRBV5-8	TGTGCCAGCAGCTCCGGGACTAGCGGGGGGGGAGGCACAGATACGCAGTATTTT	CASSSGTSGGGGTDTQYF
-	14	-	TRBJ2-2	TRBV11-3	TGTGCCAGCAGCTTGCTAGCTGGGACCGGGGAGCTGTTTTTT	CASSLLAGTGELFF
-	13	-	TRBJ1-2	TRBV27	TGTGCCAGCAGTTTAGGGGCAGAGTATGGCTACACCTTC	CASSLGAEYGYTF
TRBD2	15	-	TRBJ2-3	TRBV7-2	TGTGCCAGCAGCTTAACAGGACTAGCGACAGATACGCAGTATTTT	CASSLTGLATDTQYF
-	12	-	TRBJ2-3	TRBV19	TGTGCCAGTAGTATAACGAGGGATACGCAGTATTTT	CASSITRDTQYF
-	14	-	TRBJ2-2	TRBV9	TGTGCCAGCAGCGTAGACTCACTCCCGGGGGAGCTGTTTTTT	CASSVDSLPGELFF
-	15	-	TRBJ2-4	TRBV3-1/TRBV3-2	TGTGCCAGCAGCCAAGATTGGAGTACCAAAAACATTCAGTACTTC	CASSQDWSTKNIQYF
TRBD1	16	-	TRBJ1-1	TRBV10-3	TGTGCCATCAACAGGGGGATCGAGGGCGGGAACACTGAAGCTTTCTTT	CAINRGIEGGNTEAFF